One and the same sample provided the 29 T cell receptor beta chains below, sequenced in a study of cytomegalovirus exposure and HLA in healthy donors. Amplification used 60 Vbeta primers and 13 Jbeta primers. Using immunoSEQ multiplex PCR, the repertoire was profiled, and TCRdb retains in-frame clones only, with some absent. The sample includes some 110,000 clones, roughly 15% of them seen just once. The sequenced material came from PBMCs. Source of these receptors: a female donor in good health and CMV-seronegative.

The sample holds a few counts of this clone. The CDR3 region is CASSRGNQPQHF. The CDR3 nucleotides are TGTGCCAGCAGTCGGGGGAATCAGCCCCAGCATTTT. The rearrangement joins TRBV6-5 to TRBJ1-5; D might be TRBD1 (5 bases). Germline CDR1 and CDR2: MNHEY and SVGAGI. The CDR3 loop spans 12 amino acids. Trimming stripped 5 bases from V and 4 bases from J, with 6 bases between.

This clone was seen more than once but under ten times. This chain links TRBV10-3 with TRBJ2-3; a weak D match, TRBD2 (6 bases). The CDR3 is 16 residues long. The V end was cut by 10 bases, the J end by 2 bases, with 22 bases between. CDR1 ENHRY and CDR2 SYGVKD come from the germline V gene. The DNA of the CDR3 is TGTGCCACCATATCGGGGGTAGGCGGATTCACAGATACGCAGTATTTT. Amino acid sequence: CATISGVGGFTDTQYF.

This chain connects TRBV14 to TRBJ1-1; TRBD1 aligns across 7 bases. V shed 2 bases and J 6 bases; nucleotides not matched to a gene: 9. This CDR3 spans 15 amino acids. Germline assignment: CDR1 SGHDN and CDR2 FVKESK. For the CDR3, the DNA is TGTGCCAGCAGCCAACATAGGGGGCTAGGAGCTGAAGCTTTCTTT. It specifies CASSQHRGLGAEAFF.

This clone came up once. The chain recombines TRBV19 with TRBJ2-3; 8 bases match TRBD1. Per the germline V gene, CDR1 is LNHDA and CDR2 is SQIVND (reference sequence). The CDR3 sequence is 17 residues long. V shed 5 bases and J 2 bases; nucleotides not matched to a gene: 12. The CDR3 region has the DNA TGTGCCAGTAGTTCGCTGCCGGGACAGGCACACACAGATACGCAGTATTTT. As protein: CASSSLPGQAHTDTQYF.

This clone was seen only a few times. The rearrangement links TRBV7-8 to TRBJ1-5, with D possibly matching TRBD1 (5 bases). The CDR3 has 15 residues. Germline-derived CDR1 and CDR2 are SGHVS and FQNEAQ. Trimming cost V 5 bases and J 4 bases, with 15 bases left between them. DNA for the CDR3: TGTGCCAGCAGCGCCGGCAGGGTTCGTAATCAGCCCCAGCATTTT. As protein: CASSAGRVRNQPQHF.

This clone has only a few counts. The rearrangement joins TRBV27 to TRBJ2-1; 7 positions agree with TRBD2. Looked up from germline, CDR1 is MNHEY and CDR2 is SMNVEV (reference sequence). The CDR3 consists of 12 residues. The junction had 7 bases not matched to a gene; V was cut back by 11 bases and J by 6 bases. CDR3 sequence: CAWGGPSNEQFF. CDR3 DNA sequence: TGTGCCTGGGGGGGACCCAGCAATGAGCAGTTCTTC.

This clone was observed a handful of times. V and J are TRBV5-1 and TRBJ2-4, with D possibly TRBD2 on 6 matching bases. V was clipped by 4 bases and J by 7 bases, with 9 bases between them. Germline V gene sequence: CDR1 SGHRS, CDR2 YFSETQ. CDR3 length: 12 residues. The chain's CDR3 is CASSAEGNIQYF. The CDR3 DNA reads TGCGCCAGCAGCGCGGAGGGGAACATTCAGTACTTC. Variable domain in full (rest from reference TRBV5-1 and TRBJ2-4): KAGVTQTPRYLIKTRGQQVTLSCSPISGHRSVSWYQQTPGQGLQFLFEYFSETQRNKGNFPGRFSGRQFSNSRSEMNVSTLELGDSALYLCASSAEGNIQYFGAGTRLSVL.

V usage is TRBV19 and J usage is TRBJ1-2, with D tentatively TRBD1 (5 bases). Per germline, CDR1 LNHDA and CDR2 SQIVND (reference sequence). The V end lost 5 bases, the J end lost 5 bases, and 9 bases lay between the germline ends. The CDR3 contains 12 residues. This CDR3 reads CASSLRDYGYTF. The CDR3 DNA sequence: TGTGCCAGTAGTCTCAGGGATTATGGCTACACCTTC.

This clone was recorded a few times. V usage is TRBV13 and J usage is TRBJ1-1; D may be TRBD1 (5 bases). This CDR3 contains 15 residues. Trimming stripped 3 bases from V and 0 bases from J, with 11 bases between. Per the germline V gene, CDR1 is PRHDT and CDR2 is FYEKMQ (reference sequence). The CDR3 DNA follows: TGTGCCAGCAGCTTCAGGGCTTTTATGAACACTGAAGCTTTCTTT. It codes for CASSFRAFMNTEAFF.

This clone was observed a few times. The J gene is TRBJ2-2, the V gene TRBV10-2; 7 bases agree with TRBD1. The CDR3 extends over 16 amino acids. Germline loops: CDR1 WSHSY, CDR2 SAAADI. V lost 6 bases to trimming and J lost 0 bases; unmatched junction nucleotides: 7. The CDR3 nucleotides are TGCGCCAGCAGAGGTTCGGACAGGACGAACACCGGGGAGCTGTTTTTT. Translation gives CASRGSDRTNTGELFF.

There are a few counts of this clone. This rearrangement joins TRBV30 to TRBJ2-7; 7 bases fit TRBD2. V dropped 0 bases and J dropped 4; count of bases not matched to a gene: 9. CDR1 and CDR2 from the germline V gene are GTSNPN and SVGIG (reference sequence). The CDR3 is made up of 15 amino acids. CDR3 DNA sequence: TGTGCCTGGAGTGTACGGGGGGACTACCTTTACGAGCAGTACTTC. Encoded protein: CAWSVRGDYLYEQYF.

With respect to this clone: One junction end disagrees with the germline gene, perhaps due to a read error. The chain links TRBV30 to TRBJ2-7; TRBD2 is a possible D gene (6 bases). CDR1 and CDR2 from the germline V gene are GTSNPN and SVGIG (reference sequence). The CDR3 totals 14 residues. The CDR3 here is CAWSVGTGVDEQCF. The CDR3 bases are TGTGCCTGGAGTGTGGGGACGGGGGTCGACGAGCAGTGCTTC.

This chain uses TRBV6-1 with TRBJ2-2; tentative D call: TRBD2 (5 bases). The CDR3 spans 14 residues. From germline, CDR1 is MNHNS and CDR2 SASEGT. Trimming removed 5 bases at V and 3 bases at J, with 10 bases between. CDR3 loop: CASSKQRDTGELFF. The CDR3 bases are TGTGCCAGCAGTAAACAGAGGGACACCGGGGAGCTGTTTTTT.

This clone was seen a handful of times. The CDR3 loop is CATTGGTKKNEQFF. Here the CDR3 DNA reads TGTGCCACCACCGGCGGGACTAAAAAGAATGAGCAGTTCTTC. The chain combines TRBV15 with TRBJ2-1; 7 bases line up with TRBD2. The germline CDR1 and CDR2 sequences are LNHNV and YYDKDF (reference sequence). The V gene end was trimmed by 7 bases and the J gene end by 7 bases; junction bases not matched to a gene: 10. This CDR3 comprises 14 residues.

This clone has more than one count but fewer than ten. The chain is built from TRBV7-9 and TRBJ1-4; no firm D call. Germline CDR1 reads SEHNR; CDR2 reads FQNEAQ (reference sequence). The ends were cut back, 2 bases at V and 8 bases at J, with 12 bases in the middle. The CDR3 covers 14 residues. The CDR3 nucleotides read TGTGCCAGCAGCTTACCGGCAGGTCAAGAAAAACTGTTTTTT. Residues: CASSLPAGQEKLFF.

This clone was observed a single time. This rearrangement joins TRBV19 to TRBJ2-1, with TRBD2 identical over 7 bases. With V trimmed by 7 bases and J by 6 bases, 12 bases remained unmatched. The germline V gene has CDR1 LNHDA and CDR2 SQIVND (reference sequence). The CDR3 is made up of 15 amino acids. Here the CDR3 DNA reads TGTGCCAGTATCCCGGTGGCGGGAGCTGTCAATGAGCAGTTCTTC. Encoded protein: CASIPVAGAVNEQFF.

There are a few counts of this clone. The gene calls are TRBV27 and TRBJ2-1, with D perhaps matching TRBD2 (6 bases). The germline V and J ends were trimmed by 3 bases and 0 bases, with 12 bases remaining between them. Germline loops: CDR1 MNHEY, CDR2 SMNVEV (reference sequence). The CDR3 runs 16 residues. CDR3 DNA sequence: TGTGCCAGCAGTTTCCGACTAGTTGTCTCCTACAATGAGCAGTTCTTC. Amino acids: CASSFRLVVSYNEQFF.

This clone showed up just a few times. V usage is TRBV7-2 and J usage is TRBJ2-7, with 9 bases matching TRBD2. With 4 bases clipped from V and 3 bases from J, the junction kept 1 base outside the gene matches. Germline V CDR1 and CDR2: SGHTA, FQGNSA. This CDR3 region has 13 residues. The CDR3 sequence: CASSSSGNYEQYF. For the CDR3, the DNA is TGTGCCAGCAGCTCTAGCGGGAACTACGAGCAGTACTTC.

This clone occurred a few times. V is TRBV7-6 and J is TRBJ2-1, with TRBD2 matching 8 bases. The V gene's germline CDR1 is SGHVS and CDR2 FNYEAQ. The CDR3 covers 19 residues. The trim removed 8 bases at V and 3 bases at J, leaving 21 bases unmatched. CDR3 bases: TGTGCCAGCGCTCCGGGAGGGGGAGTCAGCGGGAGTGTCTACAATGAGCAGTTCTTC. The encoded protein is CASAPGGGVSGSVYNEQFF.

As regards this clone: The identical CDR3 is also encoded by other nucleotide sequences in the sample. CDR3 region: CASSEADRGIYGYTF. CDR3 in DNA: TGTGCCAGCAGTGAGGCAGACAGGGGGATCTATGGCTACACCTTC. The V call is TRBV6-1, the J call TRBJ1-2; 9 bases agree with TRBD1. Germline V lookup: CDR1 MNHNS, CDR2 SASEGT. The CDR3 is 15 amino acids. V was pared by 3 bases and J by 4 bases, with 6 bases of the junction left unmatched.

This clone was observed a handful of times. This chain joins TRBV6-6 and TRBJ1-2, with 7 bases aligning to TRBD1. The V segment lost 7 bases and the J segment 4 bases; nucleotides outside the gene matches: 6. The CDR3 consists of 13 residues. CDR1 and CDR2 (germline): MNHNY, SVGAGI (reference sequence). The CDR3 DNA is TGTGCCAGCAATGGACAGGCGGGCTATGGCTACACCTTC. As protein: CASNGQAGYGYTF.

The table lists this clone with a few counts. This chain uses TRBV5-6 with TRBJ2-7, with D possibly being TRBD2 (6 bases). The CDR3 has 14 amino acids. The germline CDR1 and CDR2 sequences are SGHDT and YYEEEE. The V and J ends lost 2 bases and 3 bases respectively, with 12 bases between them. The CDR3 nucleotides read TGTGCCAGCAGCTTACGGGGGATCGTCTACGAGCAGTACTTC. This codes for CASSLRGIVYEQYF.

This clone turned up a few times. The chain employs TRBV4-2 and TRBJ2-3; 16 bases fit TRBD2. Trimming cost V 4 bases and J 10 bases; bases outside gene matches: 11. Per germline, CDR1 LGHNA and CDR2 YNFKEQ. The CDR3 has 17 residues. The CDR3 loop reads CASSPDPGLAGGVAQYF. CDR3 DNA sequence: TGTGCCAGCAGCCCCGATCCGGGACTAGCGGGAGGGGTTGCGCAGTATTTT.

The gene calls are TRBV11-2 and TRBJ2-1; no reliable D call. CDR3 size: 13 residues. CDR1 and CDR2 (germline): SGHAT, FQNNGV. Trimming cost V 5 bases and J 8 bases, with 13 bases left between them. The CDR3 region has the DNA TGTGCCAGCAGCCCGGGTACCACCCATGAGCAGTTCTTC. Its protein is CASSPGTTHEQFF.

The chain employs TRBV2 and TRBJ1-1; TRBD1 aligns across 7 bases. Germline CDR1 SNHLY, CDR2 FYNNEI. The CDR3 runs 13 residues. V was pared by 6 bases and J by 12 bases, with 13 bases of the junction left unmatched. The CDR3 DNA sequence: TGTGCCAGCAGCGACCTAGGGACAGCTAAGACTTTCTTT. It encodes CASSDLGTAKTFF.

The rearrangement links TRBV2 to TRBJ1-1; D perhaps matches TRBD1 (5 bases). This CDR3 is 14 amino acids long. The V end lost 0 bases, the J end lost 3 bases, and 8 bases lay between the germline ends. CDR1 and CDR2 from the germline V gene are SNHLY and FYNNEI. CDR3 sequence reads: CASSEAQGYTEAFF. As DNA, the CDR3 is TGTGCCAGCAGTGAAGCCCAGGGATACACTGAAGCTTTCTTT.

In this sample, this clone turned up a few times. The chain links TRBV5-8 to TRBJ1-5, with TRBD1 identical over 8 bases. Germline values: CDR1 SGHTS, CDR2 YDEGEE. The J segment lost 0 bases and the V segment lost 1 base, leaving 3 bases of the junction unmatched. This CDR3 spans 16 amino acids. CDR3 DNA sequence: TGTGCCAGCAGCTTGCGGACAGGGAGTAGCAATCAGCCCCAGCATTTT. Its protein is CASSLRTGSSNQPQHF.

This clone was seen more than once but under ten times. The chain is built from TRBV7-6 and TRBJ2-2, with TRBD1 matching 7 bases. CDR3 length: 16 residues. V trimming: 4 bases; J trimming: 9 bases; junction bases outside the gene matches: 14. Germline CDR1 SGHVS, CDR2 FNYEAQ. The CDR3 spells CASSSIRGRGPRELFF. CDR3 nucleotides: TGTGCCAGCAGCTCCATTAGGGGAAGGGGGCCTAGGGAGCTGTTTTTT.

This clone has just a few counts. The CDR3: CASSRSGTGYYGYTF. In DNA, the CDR3 is TGCGCCAGCAGCCGATCCGGGACAGGGTACTATGGCTACACCTTC. V usage is TRBV4-1 and J usage is TRBJ1-2; 9 positions agree with TRBD1. Germline CDR1 MGHRA, CDR2 YSYEKL. The V and J ends lost 4 bases and 3 bases, in that order; junction bases with no gene match: 6. The CDR3 totals 15 residues.